This TCR beta chain was retrieved from a study of human T cells and chemical hapten exposure. This clonotype was counted between two and nine times. Time point meaning: patch test 1, 2 weeks after DPC sensitization. The sample's treatment: therapeutic diphenylcyclopropenone sensitization with weekly scalp DPC. Each patch test followed a blood draw. Alopecia patients deemed DPC-suitable, aged 18 to 70, excluding pregnancy. TCRdb re-analysed the RACE reads in MiXCR, keeping a single row per CDR3 protein. The table lists 90,000 or so distinct CDR3 sequences, roughly a tenth of them singletons. Sequencing used whole blood, obtained in connection with sensitization to the hapten diphenylcyclopropenone (DPC). This receptor was obtained from a man aged 35-49 years with alopecia areata. Some clones in this sample may be carry-over from other donors' samples.

The chain's CDR3 is CASSFGSSGRRADTQYF. CDR3 nucleotide sequence: TGTGCCAGCAGCTTCGGCTCTAGCGGGAGAAGAGCAGATACGCAGTATTTT. The chain recombines TRBV7-6 with TRBJ2-3; 10 nucleotides agree with TRBD2. CDR1 is SGHVS, CDR2 FNYEAQ, per germline. V dropped 3 bases and J dropped 4; count of bases not matched to a gene: 10. The CDR3 covers 17 residues.